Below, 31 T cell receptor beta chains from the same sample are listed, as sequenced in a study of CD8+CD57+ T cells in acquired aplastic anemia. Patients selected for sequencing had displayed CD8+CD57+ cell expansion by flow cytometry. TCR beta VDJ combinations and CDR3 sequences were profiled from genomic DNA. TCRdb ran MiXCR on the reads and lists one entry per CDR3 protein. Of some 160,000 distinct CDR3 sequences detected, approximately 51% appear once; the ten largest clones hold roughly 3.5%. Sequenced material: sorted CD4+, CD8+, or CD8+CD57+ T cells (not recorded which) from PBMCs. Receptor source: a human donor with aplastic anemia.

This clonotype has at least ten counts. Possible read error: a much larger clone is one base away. The CDR3 loop is CATSRDRYTGGLFF. CDR3 sequence (DNA): TGTGCCACCAGCAGAGACCGTTACACCGGGGGGCTGTTTTTT. The V gene is TRBV15, the J gene TRBJ2-2; D possibly corresponds to TRBD2 (6 bases). The CDR3 has 14 residues. CDR1 is LNHNV, CDR2 YYDKDF, per germline (reference sequence).

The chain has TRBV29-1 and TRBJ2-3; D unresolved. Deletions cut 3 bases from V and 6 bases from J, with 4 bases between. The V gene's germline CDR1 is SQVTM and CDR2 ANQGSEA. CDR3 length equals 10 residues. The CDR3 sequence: CSVEWDTQYF. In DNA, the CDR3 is TGCAGCGTTGAGTGGGATACGCAGTATTTT.

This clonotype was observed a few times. The CDR3 DNA reads as TGCAGCGTTACCATGGCGGCTTCCTACACTGAAGCTTTCTTT. It specifies CSVTMAASYTEAFF. This rearrangement joins TRBV29-1 to TRBJ1-1; no clear D gene. V lost 5 bases and J 3 bases, leaving 16 bases between the germline ends. Germline V lookup: CDR1 SQVTM, CDR2 ANQGSEA. The CDR3 has 14 residues.

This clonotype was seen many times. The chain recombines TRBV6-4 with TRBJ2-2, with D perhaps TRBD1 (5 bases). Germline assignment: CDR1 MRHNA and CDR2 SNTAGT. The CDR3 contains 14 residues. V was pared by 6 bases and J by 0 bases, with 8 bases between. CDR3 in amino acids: CASSQGPNTGELFF. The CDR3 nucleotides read TGTGCCAGCAGCCAGGGTCCGAACACCGGGGAGCTGTTTTTT.

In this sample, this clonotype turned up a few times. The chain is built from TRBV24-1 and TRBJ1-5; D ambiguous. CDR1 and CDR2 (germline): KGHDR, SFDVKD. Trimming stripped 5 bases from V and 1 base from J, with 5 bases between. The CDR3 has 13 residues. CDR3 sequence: CATSVGSNQPQHF. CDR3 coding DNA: TGTGCCACCAGTGTGGGGAGCAATCAGCCCCAGCATTTT.

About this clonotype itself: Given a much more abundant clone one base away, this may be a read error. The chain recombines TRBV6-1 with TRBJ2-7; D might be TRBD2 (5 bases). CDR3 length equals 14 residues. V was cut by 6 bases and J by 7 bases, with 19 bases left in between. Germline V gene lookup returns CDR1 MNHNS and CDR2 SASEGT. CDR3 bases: TGTGCCAGCAGAATAGCGCTGTCCTACAATGAGCAGTACTTC. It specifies CASRIALSYNEQYF.

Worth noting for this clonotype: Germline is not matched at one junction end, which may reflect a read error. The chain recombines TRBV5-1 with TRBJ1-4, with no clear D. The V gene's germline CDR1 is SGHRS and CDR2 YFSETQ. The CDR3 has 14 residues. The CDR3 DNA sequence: TGCGCCAGCAGCTTGGCCAACTCTAATGAAAAACCGTTTTTT. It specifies CASSLANSNEKPFF.

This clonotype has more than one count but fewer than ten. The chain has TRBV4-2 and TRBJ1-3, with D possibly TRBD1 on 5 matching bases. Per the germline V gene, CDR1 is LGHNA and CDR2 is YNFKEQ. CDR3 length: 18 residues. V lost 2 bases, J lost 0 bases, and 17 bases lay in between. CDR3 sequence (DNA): TGTGCCAGCAGCCAATGGGGCGGAGCCGCGAGCTCTGGAAACACCATATATTTT. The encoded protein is CASSQWGGAASSGNTIYF.

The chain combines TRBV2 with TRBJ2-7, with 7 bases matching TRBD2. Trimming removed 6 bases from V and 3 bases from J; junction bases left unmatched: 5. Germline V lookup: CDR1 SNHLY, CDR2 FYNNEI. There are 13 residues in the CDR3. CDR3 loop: CASSPGGVYEQYF. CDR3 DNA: TGTGCCAGCAGCCCGGGAGGAGTCTACGAGCAGTACTTC.

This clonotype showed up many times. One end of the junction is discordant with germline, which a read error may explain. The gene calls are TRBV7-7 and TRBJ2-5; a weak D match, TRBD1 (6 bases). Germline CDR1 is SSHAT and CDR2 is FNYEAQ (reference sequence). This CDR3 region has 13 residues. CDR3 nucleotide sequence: TGTGCTAGCAGCTTAGACAGGCAAGAGACCCAGTACTTC. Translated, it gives CASSLDRQETQYF.

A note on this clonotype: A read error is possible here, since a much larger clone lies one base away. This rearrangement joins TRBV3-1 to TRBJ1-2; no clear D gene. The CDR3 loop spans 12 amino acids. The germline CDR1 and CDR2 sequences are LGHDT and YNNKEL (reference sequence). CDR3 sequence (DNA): TGTGCCAGCGGCCAAGGTAGCTATGGCTACACCTTC. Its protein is CASGQGSYGYTF.

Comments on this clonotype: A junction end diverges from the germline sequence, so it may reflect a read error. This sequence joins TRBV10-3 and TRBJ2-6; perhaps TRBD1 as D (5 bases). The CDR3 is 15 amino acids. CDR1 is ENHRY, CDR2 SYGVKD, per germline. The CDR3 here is CAIGAAAAGANALTF. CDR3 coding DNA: TGTGCCATCGGGGCAGCCGCCGCTGGGGCCAACGCCCTGACTTTC.

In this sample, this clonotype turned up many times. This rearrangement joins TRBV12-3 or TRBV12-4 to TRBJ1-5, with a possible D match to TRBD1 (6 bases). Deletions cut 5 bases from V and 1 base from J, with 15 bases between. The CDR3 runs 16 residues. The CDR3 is CASSPHGTSSNQPQHF. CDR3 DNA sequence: TGTGCCAGCAGTCCTCACGGGACATCCAGCAATCAGCCCCAGCATTTT.

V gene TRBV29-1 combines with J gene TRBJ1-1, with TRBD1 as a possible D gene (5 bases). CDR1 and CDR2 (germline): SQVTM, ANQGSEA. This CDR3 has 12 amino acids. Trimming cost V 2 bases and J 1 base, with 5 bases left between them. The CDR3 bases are TGCAGCGTTGAAACAGGGAACACTGAAGCTTTCTTT. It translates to CSVETGNTEAFF.

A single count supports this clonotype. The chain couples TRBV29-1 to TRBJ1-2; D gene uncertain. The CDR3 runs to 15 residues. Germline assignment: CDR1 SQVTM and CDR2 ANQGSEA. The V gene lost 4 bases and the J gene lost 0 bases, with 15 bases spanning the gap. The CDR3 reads CSVGLGDASNYGYTF. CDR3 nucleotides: TGCAGCGTTGGGCTGGGCGACGCCTCTAACTATGGCTACACCTTC.

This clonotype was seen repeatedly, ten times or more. The DNA of the CDR3 is TGTGCCAGCAGCCCCCGGGACAGGGTGACAGATACGCAGTATTTT. Translating it yields CASSPRDRVTDTQYF. V gene TRBV7-9 combines with J gene TRBJ2-3; TRBD1 aligns across 9 bases. The V and J ends lost 5 bases and 3 bases, in that order; junction bases with no gene match: 6. Germline V gene data show CDR1 as SEHNR and CDR2 as FQNEAQ (reference sequence). This CDR3 spans 15 amino acids.

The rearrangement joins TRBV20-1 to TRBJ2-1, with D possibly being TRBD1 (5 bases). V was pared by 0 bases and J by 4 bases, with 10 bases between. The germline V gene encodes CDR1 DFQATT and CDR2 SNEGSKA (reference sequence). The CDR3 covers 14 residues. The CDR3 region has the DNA TGCAGTGCTAGAGACAGGGCCCAATACAATGAGCAGTTCTTC. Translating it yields CSARDRAQYNEQFF.

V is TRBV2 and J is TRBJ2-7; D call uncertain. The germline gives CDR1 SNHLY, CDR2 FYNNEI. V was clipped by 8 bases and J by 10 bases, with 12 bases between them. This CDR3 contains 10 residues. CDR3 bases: TGTGCCAGCGCCCCGGCCGAACAGTACTTC. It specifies CASAPAEQYF.

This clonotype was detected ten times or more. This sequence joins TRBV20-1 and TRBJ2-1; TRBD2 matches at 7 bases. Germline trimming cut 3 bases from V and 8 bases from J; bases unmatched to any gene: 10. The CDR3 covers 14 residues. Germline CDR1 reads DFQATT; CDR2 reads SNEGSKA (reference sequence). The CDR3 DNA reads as TGCAGTGCTAGTCCCCCAGCGGGGAACCATGAGCAGTTCTTC. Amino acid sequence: CSASPPAGNHEQFF.

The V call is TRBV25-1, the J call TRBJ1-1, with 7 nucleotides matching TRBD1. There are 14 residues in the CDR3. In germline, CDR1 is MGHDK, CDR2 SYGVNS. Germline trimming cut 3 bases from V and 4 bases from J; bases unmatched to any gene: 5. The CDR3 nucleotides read TGTGCCAGCAGTGACGACAGGGAGAGCACTGAAGCTTTCTTT. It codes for CASSDDRESTEAFF. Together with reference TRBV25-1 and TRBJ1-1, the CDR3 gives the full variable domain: EADIYQTPRYLVIGTGKKITLECSQTMGHDKMYWYQQDPGMELHLIHYSYGVNSTEKGDLSSESTVSRIRTEHFPLTLESARPSHTSQYLCASSDDRESTEAFFGQGTRLTVV.

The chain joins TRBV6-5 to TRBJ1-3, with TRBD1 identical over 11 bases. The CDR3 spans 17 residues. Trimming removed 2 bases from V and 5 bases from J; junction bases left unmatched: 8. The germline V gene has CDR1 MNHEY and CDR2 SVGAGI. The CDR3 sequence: CASSYTPGQGARNTIYF. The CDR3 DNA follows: TGTGCCAGCAGTTACACCCCCGGACAGGGGGCTAGAAACACCATATATTTT.

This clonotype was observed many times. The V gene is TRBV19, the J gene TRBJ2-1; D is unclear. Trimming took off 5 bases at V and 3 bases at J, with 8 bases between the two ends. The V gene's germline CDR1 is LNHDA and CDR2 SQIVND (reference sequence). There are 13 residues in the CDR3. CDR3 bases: TGTGCCAGTAGTTCCCAACTCTACAATGAGCAGTTCTTC. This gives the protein CASSSQLYNEQFF. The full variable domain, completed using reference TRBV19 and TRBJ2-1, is DGGITQSPKYLFRKEGQNVTLSCEQNLNHDAMYWYRQDPGQGLRLIYYSQIVNDFQKGDIAEGYSVSREKKESFPLTVTSAQKNPTAFYLCASSSQLYNEQFFGPGTRLTVL.

The CDR3 nucleotides are TGTGCCAGCACCGGGGGGCAATACACTGAAGCTTTCTTT. It codes for CASTGGQYTEAFF. The chain is built from TRBV3-1 and TRBJ1-1; D might be TRBD1 (6 bases). Per the germline V gene, CDR1 is LGHDT and CDR2 is YNNKEL (reference sequence). The CDR3 contains 13 residues. V was pared by 7 bases and J by 3 bases, with 12 bases between.

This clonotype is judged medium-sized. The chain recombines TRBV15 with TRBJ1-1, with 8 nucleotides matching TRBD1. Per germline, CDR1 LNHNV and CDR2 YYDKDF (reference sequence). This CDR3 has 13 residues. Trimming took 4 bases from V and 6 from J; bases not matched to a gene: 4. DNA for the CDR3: TGTGCCACCAGCATAGGGACAGGAGCTGAAGCTTTCTTT. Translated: CATSIGTGAEAFF. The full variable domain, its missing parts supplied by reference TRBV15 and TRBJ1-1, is DAMVIQNPRYQVTQFGKPVTLSCSQTLNHNVMYWYQQKSSQAPKLLFHYYDKDFNNEADTPDNFQSRRPNTSFCFLDIRSPGLGDTAMYLCATSIGTGAEAFFGQGTRLTVV.

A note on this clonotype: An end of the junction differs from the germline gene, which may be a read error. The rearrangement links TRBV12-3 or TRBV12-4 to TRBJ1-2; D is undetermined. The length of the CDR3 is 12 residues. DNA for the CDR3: TGTGCCGGCAGTATGGATCTGTATGGCTACACCTTC. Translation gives CAGSMDLYGYTF.

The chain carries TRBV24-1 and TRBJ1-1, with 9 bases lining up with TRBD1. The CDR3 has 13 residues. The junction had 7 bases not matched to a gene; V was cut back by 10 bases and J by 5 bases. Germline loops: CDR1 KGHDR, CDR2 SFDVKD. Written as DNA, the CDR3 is TGTGCCACAAGGGACAGGGTAAGGACTGAAGCTTTCTTT. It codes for CATRDRVRTEAFF.

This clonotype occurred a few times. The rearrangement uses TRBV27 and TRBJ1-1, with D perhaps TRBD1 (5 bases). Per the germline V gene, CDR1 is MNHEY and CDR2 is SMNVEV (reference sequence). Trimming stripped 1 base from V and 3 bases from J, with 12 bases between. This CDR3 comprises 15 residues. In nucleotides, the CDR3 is TGTGCCAGCAGTTTATATGGGGCGAGAGACACTGAAGCTTTCTTT. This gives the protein CASSLYGARDTEAFF.

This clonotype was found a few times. For the CDR3, the DNA is TGTGCCACCAGTTATCAGGAGTACGAGCAGTACTTC. It codes for CATSYQEYEQYF. The rearrangement links TRBV15 to TRBJ2-7; D is unresolved. From germline, CDR1 is LNHNV and CDR2 YYDKDF (reference sequence). The length of the CDR3 is 12 residues. V shed 6 bases and J shed 4 bases, with 10 bases lying between them.

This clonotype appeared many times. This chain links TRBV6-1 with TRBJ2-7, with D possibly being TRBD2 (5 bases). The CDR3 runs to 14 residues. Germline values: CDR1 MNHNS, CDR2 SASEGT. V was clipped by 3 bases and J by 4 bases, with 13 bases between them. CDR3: CASSDRRKKYEQYF. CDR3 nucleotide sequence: TGTGCCAGCAGTGATAGGAGGAAAAAGTACGAGCAGTACTTC.

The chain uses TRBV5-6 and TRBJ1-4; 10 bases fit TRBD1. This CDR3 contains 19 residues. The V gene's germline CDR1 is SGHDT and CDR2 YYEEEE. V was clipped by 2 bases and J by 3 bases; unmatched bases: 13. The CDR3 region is CASSFTFRDRGPANEKLFF. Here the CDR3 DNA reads TGTGCCAGCAGCTTCACTTTCCGGGACAGGGGACCTGCTAATGAAAAACTGTTTTTT.

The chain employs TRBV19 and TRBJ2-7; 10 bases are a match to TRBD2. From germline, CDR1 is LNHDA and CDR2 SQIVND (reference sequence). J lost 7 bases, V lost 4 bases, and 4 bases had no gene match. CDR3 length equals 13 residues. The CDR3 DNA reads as TGTGCCAGTAGTAAGGGACTAGCGTGGGAGCAGTACTTC. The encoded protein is CASSKGLAWEQYF.